One and the same sample provided the 32 T cell receptor beta chains below, sequenced in a study of vaccination and CD4 T cells after COVID-19. The Oncomine TCR Beta short-read assay was applied to DNA of cultured CD4+ T cells. TCRdb independently ran MiXCR on the PCR reads; one entry per CDR3 protein. Seen here are 21,000 or so distinct CDR3 sequences, 70% observed once, and the top ten hold approximately 8.6%. The antigens of these receptors remain unknown. The treatment here: approximately 9-day PBMC culture with coronavirus spike peptide pools or control peptides (ViraFEST assay). Sequencing input: CD4+ T cells from blood, cultured in vitro. The origin of the receptors is a human donor who had recovered from COVID-19.

This clonotype was detected only once. The V gene is TRBV7-9, the J gene TRBJ2-2; 7 bases line up with TRBD2. V was pared by 7 bases and J by 0 bases, with 8 bases of the junction left unmatched. There are 16 residues in the CDR3. Germline V gene sequence: CDR1 SEHNR, CDR2 FQNEAQ (reference sequence). CDR3 coding DNA: TGTGCCAGCAACCTTCATCGGGAGGCGAACACCGGGGAGCTGTTTTTT. It is translated as CASNLHREANTGELFF.

The V and J genes are TRBV20-1 and TRBJ1-1, with 10 bases lining up with TRBD1. This CDR3 has 15 residues. CDR1 and CDR2 from the germline V gene are DFQATT and SNEGSKA (reference sequence). V was clipped by 2 bases and J by 3 bases; unmatched bases: 6. CDR3 region: CSARSPGQGYTEAFF. CDR3 nucleotides: TGCAGTGCTAGATCCCCGGGACAGGGGTACACTGAAGCTTTCTTT.

This clonotype came up once. The rearrangement uses TRBV19 and TRBJ1-5; no clear D. Germline values: CDR1 LNHDA, CDR2 SQIVND (reference sequence). V was trimmed by 6 bases and J by 6 bases, leaving 18 bases between them. CDR3 size: 15 residues. CDR3 sequence: CASRAWQGKAQPQHF. Here the CDR3 DNA reads TGTGCCAGTAGGGCTTGGCAAGGGAAGGCTCAGCCCCAGCATTTT.

The genes are TRBV20-1 and TRBJ2-5, with D maybe TRBD2 (6 bases). The CDR3 consists of 13 residues. In germline, CDR1 is DFQATT, CDR2 SNEGSKA (reference sequence). This CDR3 reads CSPRGSNQETQYF. The CDR3 nucleotides read TGCAGCCCGCGGGGTAGCAACCAAGAGACCCAGTACTTC.

This clonotype has just one count. The rearrangement joins TRBV20-1 to TRBJ2-4; D is unclear. The CDR3 loop spans 10 amino acids. Germline V gene lookup returns CDR1 DFQATT and CDR2 SNEGSKA (reference sequence). Between the trimmed V and J ends, which lost 4 bases and 9 bases, there was a span of 7 bases. CDR3 sequence (DNA): TGCAGTGCTATTTCGGGCATTCAGTACTTC. Translation gives CSAISGIQYF.

This clonotype was recorded a few times. Here the CDR3 reads CASRTSMGAMGNQPQHF. The CDR3, as DNA: TGTGCCAGCAGGACCAGCATGGGGGCGATGGGCAATCAGCCCCAGCATTTT. This chain links TRBV6-2 or TRBV6-3 with TRBJ1-5; weak D call: TRBD1 (6 bases). V lost 6 bases to trimming and J lost 2 bases, with 20 bases between them. Germline CDR1 reads MNHEY; CDR2 reads SVGEGT. The CDR3 contains 17 residues.

This chain connects TRBV3-1 to TRBJ2-7; D is unclear. The ends were cut back, 3 bases at V and 0 bases at J, with 15 bases in the middle. This CDR3 has 16 residues. From germline, CDR1 is LGHDT and CDR2 YNNKEL (reference sequence). Here the CDR3 reads CASSQARLPSSYEQYF. DNA for the CDR3: TGTGCCAGCAGCCAGGCCAGACTCCCCAGCTCCTACGAGCAGTACTTC.

The rearrangement links TRBV7-2 to TRBJ1-5; D not certain. V lost 2 bases to trimming and J lost 2 bases, with 13 bases between them. The CDR3 is made up of 16 amino acids. Germline assignment: CDR1 SGHTA and CDR2 FQGNSA. The CDR3 sequence: CASSLNTPVGNQPQHF. Written as DNA, the CDR3 is TGTGCCAGCAGCTTAAACACCCCGGTGGGCAATCAGCCCCAGCATTTT.

This CDR3 reads CSAPSSGTMNTGELFF. DNA of the CDR3: TGCAGTGCTCCCTCCTCCGGGACAATGAACACCGGGGAGCTGTTTTTT. The genes are TRBV20-1 and TRBJ2-2; weak D call: TRBD1 (6 bases). The length of the CDR3 is 16 residues. Trimming took 5 bases from V and 1 from J, leaving 17 bases between them. Germline V gene lookup returns CDR1 DFQATT and CDR2 SNEGSKA (reference sequence).

V is TRBV7-2 and J is TRBJ2-6; unclear D gene. Trimming shortened V by 5 bases and J by 2 bases, and 16 bases separated the two germline ends. CDR3 length equals 17 residues. The germline CDR1 and CDR2 sequences are SGHTA and FQGNSA. CDR3: CASSPHLLGAGANVLTF. As DNA, the CDR3 is TGTGCCAGCAGCCCCCACCTTTTGGGCGCTGGGGCCAACGTCCTGACTTTC.

The chain is built from TRBV6-5 and TRBJ2-5; D uncertain. The CDR3 has 14 amino acids. The V gene lost 2 bases and the J gene lost 7 bases, with 14 bases spanning the gap. Per germline, CDR1 MNHEY and CDR2 SVGAGI. CDR3 nucleotides: TGTGCCAGCAGTTACCCGGTGGGCCTGGGGACCCAGTACTTC. Amino acids: CASSYPVGLGTQYF.

V usage is TRBV2 and J usage is TRBJ2-7; D remains ambiguous. The CDR3 loop spans 12 amino acids. Trimming took 1 base from V and 2 from J, leaving 3 bases between them. CDR1 and CDR2 from the germline V gene are SNHLY and FYNNEI. CDR3 sequence (DNA): TGTGCCAGCAGTGAAGTTACCTACGAGCAGTACTTC. This codes for CASSEVTYEQYF.

The chain is built from TRBV24-1 and TRBJ2-1; D possibly corresponds to TRBD2 (6 bases). In germline, CDR1 is KGHDR, CDR2 SFDVKD. The CDR3 contains 16 residues. The ends were cut back, 5 bases at V and 7 bases at J, with 20 bases in the middle. CDR3 sequence reads: CATSVLGTGVGNEQFF. CDR3 nucleotides: TGTGCCACCAGTGTCCTCGGGACGGGAGTGGGGAATGAGCAGTTCTTC.

J is TRBJ1-5 and V is TRBV7-9, with 9 positions matching TRBD1. In germline, CDR1 is SEHNR, CDR2 FQNEAQ (reference sequence). The CDR3 loop spans 15 amino acids. Trimming cost V 5 bases and J 3 bases; bases outside gene matches: 5. CDR3 residues: CASSAQGAFNQPQHF. DNA for the CDR3: TGTGCCAGCAGCGCACAGGGGGCGTTCAATCAGCCCCAGCATTTT.

The chain joins TRBV7-2 to TRBJ1-3; the D is unclear. The germline V gene has CDR1 SGHTA and CDR2 FQGNSA. The CDR3 is 16 amino acids. V gave up 3 bases and J gave up 2 bases, with 14 bases separating them. CDR3 sequence: CASSFGPSVTGNTIYF. CDR3 in DNA: TGTGCCAGCAGCTTTGGCCCCTCTGTAACTGGAAACACCATATATTTT. Using reference TRBV7-2 and TRBJ1-3 for the parts outside the CDR3, the full variable domain is GAGVSQSPSNKVTEKGKDVELRCDPISGHTALYWYRQSLGQGLEFLIYFQGNSAPDKSGLPSDRFSAERTGGSVSTLTIQRTQQEDSAVYLCASSFGPSVTGNTIYFGEGSWLTVV.

The V and J genes are TRBV19 and TRBJ2-5; D uncertain. The CDR3 spans 12 residues. The V gene lost 3 bases and the J gene lost 4 bases, with 6 bases spanning the gap. Germline values: CDR1 LNHDA, CDR2 SQIVND (reference sequence). CDR3 protein: CASSMRTETQYF. In DNA, the CDR3 is TGTGCCAGTAGTATGCGCACAGAGACCCAGTACTTC.

The chain is built from TRBV7-8 and TRBJ1-5, with TRBD1 identical over 9 bases. From germline, CDR1 is SGHVS and CDR2 FQNEAQ. V lost 5 bases, J lost 6 bases, and 11 bases stayed unmatched. The CDR3 is made up of 16 amino acids. CDR3 in DNA: TGTGCCAGCAGCGACCGATTGGGACAGGGTAGTCAGCCCCAGCATTTT. It translates to CASSDRLGQGSQPQHF. Full variable domain (missing parts from reference TRBV7-8 and TRBJ1-5): GAGVSQSPRYKVAKRGQDVALRCDPISGHVSLFWYQQALGQGPEFLTYFQNEAQLDKSGLPSDRFFAERPEGSVSTLKIQRTQQEDSAVYLCASSDRLGQGSQPQHFGDGTRLSIL.

This sequence joins TRBV7-2 and TRBJ2-1; 12 nucleotides agree with TRBD2. Looked up from germline, CDR1 is SGHTA and CDR2 is FQGNSA. The CDR3 extends over 15 amino acids. Unmatched junction bases numbered 1, after V lost 3 bases and J lost 4 bases. The CDR3 nucleotides are TGTGCCAGCAGCTTGGGGACTAGCGGGTACAATGAGCAGTTCTTC. Amino acid sequence: CASSLGTSGYNEQFF.

This clonotype was found a few times. The V call is TRBV2, the J call TRBJ2-7; TRBD2 matches at 8 bases. Germline V lookup: CDR1 SNHLY, CDR2 FYNNEI. The CDR3 consists of 15 residues. V was pared by 5 bases and J by 6 bases, with 12 bases of the junction left unmatched. The CDR3 here is CASSIHSGTSAEQYF. CDR3 nucleotides: TGTGCCAGCAGTATTCATTCCGGGACTAGTGCCGAGCAGTACTTC.

This clonotype has a handful of counts. V and J are TRBV2 and TRBJ2-3, with D perhaps TRBD2 (5 bases). CDR3 size: 13 residues. V was shortened by 7 bases and J by 4 bases, with 12 bases between the two germline ends. CDR1 is SNHLY and CDR2 is FYNNEI in the germline V gene. CDR3 region: CASNPGSADTQYF. CDR3 bases: TGTGCCAGCAATCCGGGGTCGGCAGATACGCAGTATTTT.

The chain uses TRBV12-3 or TRBV12-4 and TRBJ2-2; no clear D. The CDR3 is 15 residues long. V was shortened by 7 bases and J by 1 base, with 13 bases between the two germline ends. The CDR3 loop is CASTLGVGNTGELFF. The CDR3, as DNA: TGTGCCAGCACCCTCGGTGTGGGGAACACCGGGGAGCTGTTTTTT.

The chain uses TRBV6-1 and TRBJ2-7; either TRBD1 or TRBD2 may supply D (5 bases each). CDR3 length: 14 amino acids. Germline CDR1 is MNHNS and CDR2 is SASEGT. Trimming pared 6 bases from V and 1 base from J, leaving 13 bases between. DNA of the CDR3: TGTGCCAGCAGGAGGGGCGCGTCTTCCTACGAGCAGTACTTC. Protein product: CASRRGASSYEQYF.

The chain recombines TRBV6-1 with TRBJ2-7; D is perhaps TRBD1 (5 bases). With 4 bases removed from V and 2 bases from J, the gap between germline ends came to 12 bases. Germline V gene sequence: CDR1 MNHNS, CDR2 SASEGT. This CDR3 has 14 amino acids. The CDR3 protein is CASSAAQGTYEQYF. CDR3 DNA sequence: TGTGCCAGCAGTGCGGCCCAGGGAACCTACGAGCAGTACTTC.

V gene TRBV11-3 combines with J gene TRBJ2-7, with D possibly called TRBD1 or TRBD2 (5 bases each). From germline, CDR1 is SGHNT and CDR2 YENEEA. Trimming left V 5 bases short and J 7 bases short, with 18 bases between. The CDR3 spans 14 residues. CDR3 sequence (DNA): TGTGCCAGCAGCCCTTACGGGGCCCCCTGGGAGCAGTACTTC. Protein product: CASSPYGAPWEQYF.

The chain is built from TRBV27 and TRBJ2-3, with TRBD2 matching over 7 bases. The CDR3 is 15 amino acids. Trimming at V came to 5 bases and at J to 0 bases, leaving 5 bases not matched to a gene. Germline assignment: CDR1 MNHEY and CDR2 SMNVEV (reference sequence). The CDR3 DNA sequence: TGTGCCAGCAGTCCGCTAGCGGAAAGCACAGATACGCAGTATTTT. It yields the protein CASSPLAESTDTQYF.

V is TRBV12-3 or TRBV12-4 and J is TRBJ1-2; D is ambiguous. The CDR3 length is 12 residues. Trimming removed 2 bases from V and 2 bases from J, with 3 bases in between. CDR3 loop: CASSLHNYGYTF. The CDR3, as DNA: TGTGCCAGCAGTTTACACAACTATGGCTACACCTTC.

The chain carries TRBV24-1 and TRBJ2-3; 9 bases map to TRBD1. With 7 bases clipped from V and 1 base from J, the junction kept 2 bases outside the gene matches. The CDR3 runs to 14 residues. CDR1 is KGHDR and CDR2 is SFDVKD in the germline V gene. The CDR3 loop reads CATRRTGGTDTQYF. In DNA form, the CDR3 reads TGTGCCACCAGAAGGACAGGGGGCACAGATACGCAGTATTTT.

This clonotype has just a few counts. This sequence joins TRBV6-1 and TRBJ1-2; 10 bases map to TRBD1. CDR1 is MNHNS and CDR2 is SASEGT in the germline V gene. The CDR3 loop spans 13 amino acids. J gave up 4 bases and V 4 bases, and 0 bases lay outside the gene matches. The CDR3 coding sequence is TGTGCCAGCAGTGGGGACAGGGGCTATGGCTACACCTTC. This encodes CASSGDRGYGYTF.

In this sample, this clonotype turned up a few times. The rearrangement links TRBV20-1 to TRBJ2-5, with 11 positions matching TRBD2. The length of the CDR3 is 13 residues. Germline loops: CDR1 DFQATT, CDR2 SNEGSKA (reference sequence). The junction had 4 bases not matched to a gene; V was cut back by 5 bases and J by 5 bases. CDR3 coding DNA: TGCAGTGCTCCCCTAGCGGGAGGCGAGACCCAGTACTTC. This gives the protein CSAPLAGGETQYF.

This clonotype was observed a handful of times. V gene TRBV20-1 combines with J gene TRBJ1-1, with a weak D call TRBD1 (6 bases). Trimming removed 5 bases at V and 4 bases at J, with 11 bases between. The V gene's germline CDR1 is DFQATT and CDR2 SNEGSKA (reference sequence). The CDR3 sequence is 12 residues long. The CDR3 region is CSAHGGGTEAFF. CDR3 DNA sequence: TGCAGTGCTCACGGGGGCGGCACTGAAGCTTTCTTT.

The chain uses TRBV20-1 and TRBJ2-2; TRBD2 agrees at 16 bases. CDR1 is DFQATT, CDR2 SNEGSKA, per germline (reference sequence). There are 17 residues in the CDR3. V was pared by 7 bases and J by 2 bases, with 7 bases of the junction left unmatched. CDR3 nucleotide sequence: TGCAGTGTTCCGGGACTAGCGGGAGGGGGTAACACCGGGGAGCTGTTTTTT. Translation gives CSVPGLAGGGNTGELFF.

The rearrangement joins TRBV27 to TRBJ2-7; possible D gene TRBD1, 5 bases. The V and J ends lost 5 bases and 3 bases respectively, with 14 bases between them. CDR1 is MNHEY, CDR2 SMNVEV, per germline (reference sequence). The CDR3 is 14 amino acids. The CDR3 sequence: CASSPQGTNYEQYF. In DNA, the CDR3 is TGTGCCAGCAGTCCCCAGGGAACCAACTACGAGCAGTACTTC.